The source of this T cell receptor beta chain is a study of regulatory T cells in long-lasting Graves disease. The CDR3 extends over 14 amino acids. V was cut by 2 bases and J by 7 bases, with 11 bases left in between. In building TCR beta libraries, iRepertoire HTBI primers were used together with Arm-PCR of CDR3 regions. Via MiXCR, TCRdb re-called the multiplex PCR reads, giving one row per CDR3 protein. The data hold roughly 400,000 distinct CDR3 sequences, with 20% to 25% observed a single time. Time point reported: persistent/refractory GD, antithyroid drugs over 5 years with positive TRAb. Scientists built the TCR library using RNA that was extracted from PBMCs. This clonotype was seen repeatedly, ten times or more.

The sample in question was peripheral blood mononuclear cells (PBMCs), obtained when the disease was refractory, from a patient treated with antithyroid drugs. The V gene is TRBV12-3 or TRBV12-4, the J gene TRBJ2-2, with a weak D call TRBD1 (6 bases). The clonotype comes from a female donor with Graves disease. The CDR3 sequence: CASSLSGASGELFF. The CDR3 DNA reads as TGTGCCAGCAGTTTATCAGGGGCGAGCGGGGAGCTGTTTTTT.